What follows are 14 T cell receptor beta chains derived from one specimen sequenced in a study of identifying expanded T cells in peripheral blood. The repertoire was sequenced with immunoSEQ multiplex PCR; TCRdb's copy has only in-frame clones and lacks some. The sample records more than 75,000 clones, around nine tenths being singletons. The source material was blood. The receptors here all came from a person between 18 and 75 years old in good health.

The chain carries TRBV30 and TRBJ2-2; a weak D match, TRBD1 (5 bases). Trimming pared 2 bases from V and 0 bases from J, leaving 16 bases between. The CDR3 is made up of 17 amino acids. Germline CDR1 reads GTSNPN; CDR2 reads SVGIG (reference sequence). The DNA of the CDR3 is TGTGCCTGGAGTATAGGGGTGAGATTCGCGAACACCGGGGAGCTGTTTTTT. This codes for CAWSIGVRFANTGELFF.

The CDR3 protein is CASSLAITGDHYGYTF. In DNA, the CDR3 is TGTGCCAGCAGCTTAGCGATCACAGGGGACCACTATGGCTACACCTTC. V and J are TRBV7-9 and TRBJ1-2, with 7 bases that match TRBD1. The V gene's germline CDR1 is SEHNR and CDR2 FQNEAQ (reference sequence). The CDR3 totals 16 residues. V shed 0 bases and J 3 bases; nucleotides not matched to a gene: 7. Drawing the rest from reference TRBV7-9 and TRBJ1-2, the complete variable domain is DTGVSQNPRHKITKRGQNVTFRCDPISEHNRLYWYRQTLGQGPEFLTYFQNEAQLEKSRLLSDRFSAERPKGSFSTLEIQRTEQGDSAMYLCASSLAITGDHYGYTFGSGTRLTVV.

J is TRBJ2-1 and V is TRBV30, with D tentatively TRBD2 (5 bases). The CDR3 is made up of 14 amino acids. Trimming removed 3 bases at V and 6 bases at J, with 15 bases between. Germline V gene lookup returns CDR1 GTSNPN and CDR2 SVGIG (reference sequence). CDR3 nucleotide sequence: TGTGCCTGGAGCAAAGCGGCCTTCTCCAATGAGCAGTTCTTC. Translation: CAWSKAAFSNEQFF.

This clone is a singleton in its sample. Relative to the germline gene, one junction end is altered; a read error may explain this. The chain couples TRBV5-1 to TRBJ2-6; D might be TRBD1 (6 bases). The CDR3 sequence is 18 residues long. Germline CDR1 is SGHRS and CDR2 is YFSETQ. The CDR3 DNA is TGCGCCAGCAGTTTGGATCCGGGACAACGCTCTGGGGCCAACGTCCTGACTTTC. Translating gives CASSLDPGQRSGANVLTF.

This clone was observed a single time. The rearrangement uses TRBV5-6 and TRBJ2-3, with 14 nucleotides matching TRBD2. Germline V gene data show CDR1 as SGHDT and CDR2 as YYEEEE. The ends lost 4 bases at V and 6 bases at J; junction bases unmatched: 7. The CDR3 covers 16 residues. The CDR3 here is CASSTGLAGVIDTQYF. The DNA of the CDR3 is TGTGCCAGCAGCACGGGACTAGCGGGAGTAATTGATACGCAGTATTTT. Using reference TRBV5-6 and TRBJ2-3 for the parts outside the CDR3, the full variable domain is DAGVTQSPTHLIKTRGQQVTLRCSPKSGHDTVSWYQQALGQGPQFIFQYYEEEERQRGNFPDRFSGHQFPNYSSELNVNALLLGDSALYLCASSTGLAGVIDTQYFGPGTRLTVL.

This clone was seen a single time. The chain carries TRBV15 and TRBJ2-3; 8 positions agree with TRBD1. CDR1 is LNHNV and CDR2 is YYDKDF in the germline V gene (reference sequence). The length of the CDR3 is 16 residues. The trim removed 5 bases at V and 5 bases at J, leaving 12 bases unmatched. In DNA, the CDR3 is TGTGCCACCAGCGGCCAGACAGGGGTTAGGGGAGATACGCAGTATTTT. Its translation is CATSGQTGVRGDTQYF.

The rearrangement joins TRBV7-9 to TRBJ2-1, with TRBD1 as a possible D gene (5 bases). The CDR3 covers 15 residues. Germline loops: CDR1 SEHNR, CDR2 FQNEAQ (reference sequence). V was trimmed by 5 bases and J by 3 bases, leaving 14 bases between them. CDR3 in DNA: TGTGCCAGCAGCCTCATGGCAGGGCTCTACAATGAGCAGTTCTTC. Translated, it gives CASSLMAGLYNEQFF.

This clone was seen only a few times. CDR3 amino acids: CASSPLAGVETQYF. The CDR3 DNA sequence: TGTGCCAGCAGCCCACTAGCGGGAGTAGAGACCCAGTACTTC. The chain links TRBV5-4 to TRBJ2-5, with 11 bases identical to TRBD2. Germline V CDR1 and CDR2: SGHNT, YYREEE (reference sequence). V lost 4 bases, J lost 4 bases, and 3 bases stayed unmatched. CDR3 length: 14 residues.

The chain recombines TRBV11-2 with TRBJ2-1; D uncertain. Germline CDR1 and CDR2: SGHAT and FQNNGV. CDR3 length: 13 residues. Trimming removed 1 base from V and 4 bases from J, with 5 bases in between. The CDR3 is CASSLVLYNEQFF. Written as DNA, the CDR3 is TGTGCCAGCAGCTTAGTATTATACAATGAGCAGTTCTTC.

The chain uses TRBV7-2 and TRBJ2-1; the D is unclear. The V gene's germline CDR1 is SGHTA and CDR2 FQGNSA. V was clipped by 3 bases and J by 0 bases, with 0 bases between them. There are 12 residues in the CDR3. The CDR3 region has the DNA TGTGCCAGCAGCTTCTCCTACAATGAGCAGTTCTTC. Its translation is CASSFSYNEQFF.

V and J are TRBV28 and TRBJ1-1, with a tentative D call TRBD1 (6 bases). V dropped 4 bases and J dropped 3 bases, with 12 bases sitting between them. Germline loops: CDR1 MDHEN, CDR2 SYDVKM. This CDR3 has 14 amino acids. The CDR3 nucleotides are TGTGCCAGCAGTTCGACAGGAGGATACACTGAAGCTTTCTTT. It codes for CASSSTGGYTEAFF.

The chain employs TRBV19 and TRBJ2-7; a possible D gene is TRBD2 (5 bases). V lost 3 bases, J lost 3 bases, and 15 bases lay in between. The CDR3 has 15 residues. Germline values: CDR1 LNHDA, CDR2 SQIVND (reference sequence). The CDR3 coding sequence is TGTGCCAGTAGTATGGGGAGAGGTCCGGGCTACGAGCAGTACTTC. It translates to CASSMGRGPGYEQYF.

This clone was seen a single time. This rearrangement joins TRBV30 to TRBJ1-5, with 8 bases fitting TRBD1. Per the germline V gene, CDR1 is GTSNPN and CDR2 is SVGIG (reference sequence). V lost 1 base, J lost 7 bases, and 6 bases stayed unmatched. CDR3 length equals 14 residues. The CDR3 DNA sequence: TGTGCCTGGAGTGCCGGACAGGGAACCCAGCCCCAGCATTTT. Translation: CAWSAGQGTQPQHF. Full variable domain (rest looked up from reference TRBV30 and TRBJ1-5): SQTIHQWPATLVQPVGSPLSLECTVEGTSNPNLYWYRQAAGRGLQLLFYSVGIGQISSEVPQNLSASRPQDRQFILSSKKLLLSDSGFYLCAWSAGQGTQPQHFGDGTRLSIL.

This clone has more than one count but fewer than ten. V usage is TRBV6-4 and J usage is TRBJ2-2, with D unresolved. V dropped 1 base and J dropped 3 bases, with 3 bases sitting between them. The CDR3 has 13 residues. CDR1 MRHNA and CDR2 SNTAGT come from the germline V gene. The CDR3 loop is CASSDFDTGELFF. CDR3 DNA sequence: TGTGCCAGCAGTGACTTCGACACCGGGGAGCTGTTTTTT.